This section outlines one TCR beta chain sequence together with its context. What it binds is unknown. Germline V CDR1 and CDR2: MGHDK, SYGVNS. After removal of 3 bases from V and 1 base from J, the junction contained 5 bases not matched to a gene. This CDR3 region has 15 residues. The sample belongs to a study of PD-1 blockade in classical Hodgkin lymphoma. Overall study findings and caveats: Compared with baseline, CD4+ but not CD8+ TCR diversity had risen significantly by C4D1. Newly diagnosed patients and complete responders had comparable diversity at baseline. Initiation of nivolumab under 1 year after ASCT led to exclusion of patients. Compared with healthy donors, newly diagnosed patients reportedly showed lower baseline TCR diversity.

The table came from immunoSEQ multiplex PCR; TCRdb's copy has only in-frame clones and leaves some out. The table includes 31,000 or so clones, 85% detected once. All trial patients relapsed after autologous stem cell transplantation. Magnetic negative selection of thawed PBMCs was the method by which CD4+ T cells were purified. The material was CD4+ T cells from blood, obtained at baseline. This chain links TRBV25-1 with TRBJ2-7; 8 bases are shared with TRBD2. The clonotype was recovered from a human donor with classical Hodgkin lymphoma. In DNA, the CDR3 is TGTGCCAGCAGTGACCGAGGACTAGCTTCCTACGAGCAGTACTTC. Protein product: CASSDRGLASYEQYF.